The 21 T cell receptor beta chains below were found in one sample sequenced in a study of shared clonotypes between healthy human individuals. Data came from immunoSEQ multiplex PCR; TCRdb stores just in-frame clones and leaves some out. Here the sample spans around 2.1 million clones, under 95% being singletons. The naive CD8 population came from CD45RO-negative cells selected for CCR7, without terminally differentiated effector memory CD45RA+ cells. Sequencing used naive CD8+ T cells from PBMCs. These receptors were collected from a man aged 18 to 35 in good health. Some clones in this sample may be carry-over from other donors' samples.

This chain's CDR3 is CSDQTSGSLEQFF. The CDR3 coding sequence is TGCAGCGATCAGACTAGCGGGAGTCTTGAGCAGTTCTTC. V is TRBV29-1 and J is TRBJ2-1; 12 bases agree with TRBD2. J lost 9 bases, V lost 7 bases, and 7 bases had no gene match. There are 13 residues in the CDR3. Germline CDR1 reads SQVTM; CDR2 reads ANQGSEA.

The chain joins TRBV5-1 to TRBJ2-3, with TRBD2 identical over 9 bases. V dropped 2 bases and J dropped 5; count of bases not matched to a gene: 15. Per the germline V gene, CDR1 is SGHRS and CDR2 is YFSETQ. The CDR3 extends over 18 amino acids. The CDR3 DNA sequence: TGCGCCAGCAGCTTAGTGGTTTCTAGCGGGACCCCAGGAGATACGCAGTATTTT. Translation: CASSLVVSSGTPGDTQYF.

This sequence joins TRBV5-1 and TRBJ2-7; TRBD2 agrees at 7 bases. Germline loops: CDR1 SGHRS, CDR2 YFSETQ. The ends lost 4 bases at V and 5 bases at J; junction bases unmatched: 6. The CDR3 consists of 13 residues. CDR3 residues: CASSPFGGDEQYF. The CDR3 DNA reads as TGCGCCAGCAGCCCCTTTGGGGGGGACGAGCAGTACTTC.

The rearrangement links TRBV5-8 to TRBJ2-3; possible D gene TRBD1, 6 bases. V dropped 3 bases and J dropped 2 bases, with 13 bases sitting between them. This CDR3 comprises 15 residues. Germline loops: CDR1 SGHTS, CDR2 YDEGEE. Here the CDR3 DNA reads TGTGCCAGCAGCTGGGATAGGGGGAACACAGATACGCAGTATTTT. Translation gives CASSWDRGNTDTQYF.

V is TRBV9 and J is TRBJ2-3; 7 nucleotides line up with TRBD1. V lost 0 bases, J lost 5 bases, and 3 bases stayed unmatched. The CDR3 has 14 amino acids. Germline CDR1 reads SGDLS; CDR2 reads YYNGEE. CDR3 coding DNA: TGTGCCAGCAGCGTAGCGGGACAGCGAGATACGCAGTATTTT. The encoded protein is CASSVAGQRDTQYF.

This clone was recorded once. As DNA, the CDR3 is TGTGCCAGCAGCCGCACCTCACTAGCGGGAGGGTACGAGCAGTACTTC. This codes for CASSRTSLAGGYEQYF. This chain uses TRBV7-9 with TRBJ2-7, with 13 bases identical to TRBD2. Germline V gene data show CDR1 as SEHNR and CDR2 as FQNEAQ (reference sequence). The CDR3 has 16 residues. Unmatched junction bases numbered 8, after V lost 5 bases and J lost 4 bases. Filled out from reference TRBV7-9 and TRBJ2-7, the complete variable domain reads DTGVSQNPRHKITKRGQNVTFRCDPISEHNRLYWYRQTLGQGPEFLTYFQNEAQLEKSRLLSDRFSAERPKGSFSTLEIQRTEQGDSAMYLCASSRTSLAGGYEQYFGPGTRLTVT.

The CDR3 DNA is TGTGCCAGCAGCCCAGGGGGGCAAGGCTACACCTTC. It yields the protein CASSPGGQGYTF. The rearrangement joins TRBV11-2 to TRBJ1-2; TRBD1 matches 7 bases. The germline gives CDR1 SGHAT, CDR2 FQNNGV. Trimming at V came to 5 bases and at J to 8 bases, leaving 5 bases not matched to a gene. This CDR3 comprises 12 residues.

Turning to this clone: At the DNA level, this CDR3 is encoded by other sequences in the same sample as well. J is TRBJ2-7 and V is TRBV13; unclear D gene. Trimming shortened V by 4 bases and J by 0 bases, and 4 bases separated the two germline ends. The CDR3 is made up of 12 amino acids. Germline CDR1 is PRHDT and CDR2 is FYEKMQ (reference sequence). CDR3 DNA: TGTGCCAGCAGCTCCAGCTCCTACGAGCAGTACTTC. Translating it yields CASSSSSYEQYF.

On this clone: Other DNA sequences in the sample encode the same CDR3. The V and J genes are TRBV9 and TRBJ2-7, with D perhaps matching TRBD2 (6 bases). The ends were cut back, 3 bases at V and 2 bases at J, with 12 bases in the middle. The CDR3 is made up of 14 amino acids. Germline V lookup: CDR1 SGDLS, CDR2 YYNGEE. The CDR3 DNA reads TGTGCCAGCAGCGCGGGACTTTCAACCTACGAGCAGTACTTC. Protein product: CASSAGLSTYEQYF.

The chain links TRBV6-5 to TRBJ2-1, with D possibly TRBD1 on 6 matching bases. The CDR3 sequence is 15 residues long. Trimming stripped 4 bases from V and 1 base from J, with 11 bases between. CDR1 MNHEY and CDR2 SVGAGI come from the germline V gene. The DNA for the CDR3 is TGTGCCAGCAGTTCGCGACAGGATTCCTACAATGAGCAGTTCTTC. It is translated as CASSSRQDSYNEQFF.

The rearrangement links TRBV9 to TRBJ2-7; possible D gene TRBD1, 6 bases. V lost 4 bases and J 7 bases, leaving 15 bases between the germline ends. CDR3 length: 13 residues. CDR1 is SGDLS and CDR2 is YYNGEE in the germline V gene. CDR3 sequence reads: CASSPQGPGEQYF. The CDR3 DNA follows: TGTGCCAGCAGCCCCCAGGGGCCGGGAGAGCAGTACTTC.

CDR3 sequence reads: CASREDSHEQYF. The DNA for the CDR3 is TGTGCCAGCAGAGAGGACAGCCACGAGCAGTACTTC. The chain carries TRBV6-5 and TRBJ2-7; possibly TRBD1 for D (6 bases). The CDR3 is made up of 12 amino acids. Germline lookup yields CDR1 MNHEY and CDR2 SVGAGI. V was trimmed by 6 bases and J by 5 bases, leaving 11 bases between them.

V is TRBV20-1 and J is TRBJ1-2, with D tentatively TRBD1 (5 bases). Per the germline V gene, CDR1 is DFQATT and CDR2 is SNEGSKA (reference sequence). V lost 3 bases and J lost 10, with 12 bases in between. This CDR3 spans 11 amino acids. This CDR3 reads CSASLGVDYTF. The CDR3 coding sequence is TGCAGTGCTAGTCTGGGGGTGGACTACACCTTC.

The J gene is TRBJ2-3, the V gene TRBV4-1; 8 bases line up with TRBD2. This CDR3 is built from 17 residues. With 0 bases clipped from V and 4 bases from J, the junction kept 9 bases outside the gene matches. Germline V gene sequence: CDR1 MGHRA, CDR2 YSYEKL. The CDR3 DNA reads as TGCGCCAGCAGCCAAGACGGACTAGCTTCTAGGGCAGATACGCAGTATTTT. Its translation: CASSQDGLASRADTQYF.

The chain links TRBV6-5 to TRBJ2-7; D is unclear. Trimming removed 0 bases from V and 2 bases from J, with 14 bases in between. This CDR3 has 16 amino acids. Germline lookup yields CDR1 MNHEY and CDR2 SVGAGI. The chain's CDR3 is CASSYSPSPSAYEQYF. The CDR3 nucleotides read TGTGCCAGCAGTTACTCCCCCAGCCCATCAGCCTACGAGCAGTACTTC.

This chain uses TRBV4-1 with TRBJ2-7, with D maybe TRBD1 (5 bases). From germline, CDR1 is MGHRA and CDR2 YSYEKL. The CDR3 is 17 amino acids. Trimming shortened V by 5 bases and J by 0 bases, and 20 bases separated the two germline ends. The CDR3 region has the DNA TGCGCCAGCAGCAAAGGGGCGGATCGGGTCATCTCCTACGAGCAGTACTTC. Protein: CASSKGADRVISYEQYF.

The rearrangement joins TRBV6-5 to TRBJ2-3; the D gene is possibly TRBD1 (5 bases). This CDR3 contains 15 residues. Trimming took 2 bases from V and 5 from J, leaving 14 bases between them. The V gene's germline CDR1 is MNHEY and CDR2 SVGAGI. CDR3 nucleotide sequence: TGTGCCAGCAGTTACGACAGACCCACCGGAGATACGCAGTATTTT. This encodes CASSYDRPTGDTQYF.

This chain uses TRBV2 with TRBJ1-4; 10 positions match TRBD1. This CDR3 comprises 14 residues. Germline CDR1 and CDR2: SNHLY and FYNNEI. J lost 5 bases, V lost 6 bases, and 3 bases had no gene match. The DNA of the CDR3 is TGTGCCAGCAGGGACAGGGGGGGAAATGAAAAACTGTTTTTT. This gives the protein CASRDRGGNEKLFF.

CDR3 sequence reads: CASSLVGDGEQYF. For the CDR3, the DNA is TGTGCCAGCAGCTTAGTAGGGGACGGGGAGCAGTACTTC. This chain connects TRBV7-3 to TRBJ2-7, with D perhaps assigned TRBD1 or TRBD2 (5 bases each). V lost 2 bases, J lost 7 bases, and 12 bases lay in between. CDR3 length equals 13 residues. Germline V gene lookup returns CDR1 SGHTA and CDR2 FQGTGA.

A remark on this clone: This specimen includes other DNA sequences encoding the same CDR3. The rearrangement joins TRBV29-1 to TRBJ2-7; D is perhaps TRBD1 or TRBD2 (6 bases each). The CDR3 sequence is 13 residues long. Deletions cut 4 bases from V and 2 bases from J, with 12 bases between. The germline V gene encodes CDR1 SQVTM and CDR2 ANQGSEA. The CDR3 DNA follows: TGCAGCGTTGCCGGGGGCGGCACCTACGAGCAGTACTTC. Its translation is CSVAGGGTYEQYF.

The rearrangement uses TRBV29-1 and TRBJ2-1; D perhaps matches TRBD2 (6 bases). Germline V gene data show CDR1 as SQVTM and CDR2 as ANQGSEA. Between the trimmed V and J ends, which lost 4 bases and 6 bases, there was a span of 7 bases. The CDR3 consists of 11 residues. In DNA form, the CDR3 reads TGCAGCGTTGGGGGACTCAATGAGCAGTTCTTC. It encodes CSVGGLNEQFF.